This T cell receptor (beta chain) derives from a study of T cell responses to AZD1222 COVID-19 vaccine. Analysis merged second doses at about 4 or about 12 weeks. Trimming took off 4 bases at V and 5 bases at J, with 18 bases between the two ends. From germline, CDR1 is SGHDT and CDR2 YYEEEE. There are 15 residues in the CDR3. General study points: No repertoire was sampled before or during the peak T cell response, only after it.

Notes on this clone: Its target is unknown.

Clones were sequenced by immunoSEQ multiplex PCR, and TCRdb holds only the in-frame ones, with some missing. The sample includes over 85,000 clones, about 88% seen only once; the top ten take approximately 15%. The source was peripheral blood, collected 28 days after the second AZD1222 dose. The origin of this receptor is an adult who received the AZD1222 COVID-19 vaccine. The V gene is TRBV5-6, the J gene TRBJ1-1; TRBD1 might be the D (6 bases). CDR3 sequence (DNA): TGTGCCAGCAGCGCAAACAGGGCGGGGAGAACTGAAGCTTTCTTT. Protein product: CASSANRAGRTEAFF. Looking up the rest from reference TRBV5-6 and TRBJ1-1 gives the full variable domain: DAGVTQSPTHLIKTRGQQVTLRCSPKSGHDTVSWYQQALGQGPQFIFQYYEEEERQRGNFPDRFSGHQFPNYSSELNVNALLLGDSALYLCASSANRAGRTEAFFGQGTRLTVV.